Reported below is one T cell receptor beta chain. Original processing notes: Researchers report that nucleated cell counts were estimated from reference gene primer amplification. Repertoires were generated with immunoSEQ multiplex PCR, while TCRdb's copy carries only in-frame clones and drops some. That table furnishes V, J and clone size, whereas the DNA furnished D and trimming. The table lists about 160,000 clones, more than 65% of them singletons, with more than 9% in the top ten. Germline V gives CDR1 MNHEY, CDR2 SMNVEV (reference sequence). This CDR3 has 15 residues. V was pared by 8 bases and J by 8 bases, with 14 bases of the junction left unmatched. These data originate in a study of blood T cell repertoires in COVID-19. Across the whole study: Both acute and convalescent COVID-19 samples were obtained from the United States, Italy and Spain. PBMCs, B-cell-depleted T cells, or T cells were the source of the cDNA or gDNA that made up the material.

The J gene is TRBJ1-4, the V gene TRBV27, with 7 bases aligning to TRBD1. This clonotype was obtained from a woman of 80 years or more with active or convalescent COVID-19. Sequencing was carried out using peripheral blood. The CDR3 spells CASGPPQGTGEKLFF. In nucleotides, the CDR3 is TGTGCCAGCGGGCCCCCACAGGGGACCGGGGAAAAACTGTTTTTT.